A selection of T cell receptor beta chains follows, all from one sample in a study of cytomegalovirus exposure and HLA in healthy donors. TCRdb's copy holds only in-frame clones and misses some; the assay was immunoSEQ multiplex PCR. The data contain 120,000 to 150,000 clones, 60% to 85% of them seen just once; the ten biggest clones take up 2.5% to 3.5%. The source material was PBMCs. The receptors originated from a man aged 40-50 years in good health and CMV-seropositive. Both conserved end residues are part of each CDR3. A D gene is named only where the DNA matches it firmly. The size entry is marked missing in some rows and otherwise reads once, few, many or a size class.

CDR3nt,CDR3aa,v_gene,j_gene,abundance,d_gene
TGTGCCAGCAGCGAGGGGGTACAGACAATCTACGAGCAGTACTTC,CASSEGVQTIYEQYF,TRBV9,TRBJ2-7,NA,NA
TGCGCCAGCGACACAGGGTTAGGTGAAAAACTGTTTTTT,CASDTGLGEKLFF,TRBV10-2,TRBJ1-4,NA,NA
TGTGCCAGCAGTTACGGGCAGGGGTTCTACAATGAGCAGTTCTTC,CASSYGQGFYNEQFF,TRBV6-5,TRBJ2-1,NA,NA
TGTGCCAGCAGCCAGACAGCGTTGAACACTGAAGCTTTCTTT,CASSQTALNTEAFF,TRBV5-4,TRBJ1-1,NA,NA
TGCGCCAGCAGCTTACCCCCGACAGGGGGATCGTACGAGCAGTACTTC,CASSLPPTGGSYEQYF,TRBV5-1,TRBJ2-7,NA,TRBD1
TGTGCCAGCGTGAGGAGGGGTCGTGGCTACACCTTC,CASVRRGRGYTF,TRBV28,TRBJ1-2,few,NA
TGTGCCAGCAGCTGGGGACTAGCGTTCGAGCAGTACTTC,CASSWGLAFEQYF,TRBV7-2,TRBJ2-7,once,TRBD2
TGTGCCAGTCGACAGGACGCGAACACCGGGGAGCTGTTTTTT,CASRQDANTGELFF,TRBV7-2,TRBJ2-2,NA,NA
TGTGCCAGCAGTGAACCCTCAGGGCAGCTCTATGGCTACACCTTC,CASSEPSGQLYGYTF,TRBV6-1,TRBJ1-2,NA,NA
TGCGCCAGCAGCCAAGATTGGACAGCCCAAGGATGGGTGGGTCACACTGAAGCTTTCTTT,CASSQDWTAQGWVGHTEAFF,TRBV4-3,TRBJ1-1,NA,NA
TGTGCCAGCAGCCTACAGGGGGCGCTTGGCTACACCTTC,CASSLQGALGYTF,TRBV11-2,TRBJ1-2,few,TRBD1
TGCGCCAGCAGCCCCCCGGGGGGGATCGATACGCAGTATTTT,CASSPPGGIDTQYF,TRBV5-1,TRBJ2-3,NA,TRBD2
TGTGCCAGCAGCTCATTATCGGCGGGGCGCTACGAGCAGTACTTC,CASSSLSAGRYEQYF,TRBV7-9,TRBJ2-7,few,NA
TGTGCCAGCCGTAGCGGGGGTTCTGGCGGGGAGCTGTTTTTT,CASRSGGSGGELFF,TRBV28,TRBJ2-2,NA,TRBD2
TGTGCCAGCAGCTTGGGGGACTTTTCCTACGAGCAGTACTTC,CASSLGDFSYEQYF,TRBV5-6,TRBJ2-7,NA,NA
TGTGCCAGCTCACCGGGACAGAACACTGAAGCTTTCTTT,CASSPGQNTEAFF,TRBV18,TRBJ1-1,few,NA
TGTGCCATCCCGAGCACAGATACGCAGTATTTT,CAIPSTDTQYF,TRBV7-9,TRBJ2-3,NA,NA
TGTTCCAGCAGCTTAGGGACTAGCGGGAGAGGGGAGACCCAGTACTTC,CSSSLGTSGRGETQYF,TRBV7-9,TRBJ2-5,NA,TRBD2
TGTGCCAGCTCACGGCAGGGTTCGGGAGCCAAAAACATTCAGTACTTC,CASSRQGSGAKNIQYF,TRBV18,TRBJ2-4,NA,NA
TGTGCCAGCAGTGGACAGGGGAGGACTAACTATGGCTACACCTTC,CASSGQGRTNYGYTF,TRBV25-1,TRBJ1-2,NA,TRBD1
TGCGCCAGCAGCCCTGAGGGGGTGAGCACTGAAGCTTTCTTT,CASSPEGVSTEAFF,TRBV5-1,TRBJ1-1,NA,NA
TGCGCCAGCAGGGAAAACGGGGGGGGCACTGAAGCTTTCTTT,CASRENGGGTEAFF,TRBV10-2,TRBJ1-1,NA,NA
TGTGCCAGCAGCGCGGGACCCCAGGGGGTCACAGATACGCAGTATTTT,CASSAGPQGVTDTQYF,TRBV7-7,TRBJ2-3,NA,NA
TGTGCCAGCAGCCCGACTAGCGGAGGAAGTGGGACCGGGGAGCTGTTTTTT,CASSPTSGGSGTGELFF,TRBV7-3,TRBJ2-2,once,TRBD2
TGTGCCAGCACCGGGCGACAGGGACCCCTTAACACTGAAGCTTTCTTT,CASTGRQGPLNTEAFF,TRBV28,TRBJ1-1,NA,TRBD1
TGTGCCAGCTCACGAGAACGGGACAGAGGAGGAGAAAAACTGTTTTTT,CASSRERDRGGEKLFF,TRBV18,TRBJ1-4,NA,TRBD1
TGTGCCAGCCGCGCAGGGGGCGTCTATTATGGCTACACCTTC,CASRAGGVYYGYTF,TRBV6-6,TRBJ1-2,NA,TRBD1
TGTGCCAGCAGTGAAGCTAGGCTGACAATAAACACCGGGGAGCTGTTTTTT,CASSEARLTINTGELFF,TRBV6-1,TRBJ2-2,few,NA
TGTGCCAGCAGTTACTCTAGCGGGAGCTCCTACGAGCAGTACTTC,CASSYSSGSSYEQYF,TRBV6-5,TRBJ2-7,few,TRBD2
TGTGCCAGCTCCACTACAGGGGCCTCGAACACCGGGGAGCTGTTTTTT,CASSTTGASNTGELFF,TRBV18,TRBJ2-2,once,TRBD1